The source of this T cell receptor (beta chain) is a study of human T cells and chemical hapten exposure. Across the whole study: Each week of the roughly 26-week study, patients had diphenylcyclopropenone applied to the scalp. Readings were taken at 6 days from patch tests that had applied 0.01% DPC to the upper back.

For the library, individual cDNA molecules each received unique molecular identifiers. Using its own MiXCR run on the RACE reads, TCRdb lists one record per CDR3 protein. Of around 300,000 distinct CDR3 sequences in the sample, 7.5% to 8% were seen once. This clonotype was detected ten times or more. The antigen is undetermined. General observations from the study: With regard to DPC sensitization, TCRs above 1 in 1000 frequency did not change.

Germline values: CDR1 DFQATT, CDR2 SNEGSKA (reference sequence). The V end was cut by 3 bases, the J end by 0 bases, with 18 bases between. This CDR3 is 17 amino acids long. The time point here: pre-sensitization, week 0. Regarding treatment: therapeutic diphenylcyclopropenone sensitization with weekly scalp DPC. The sequencing used whole blood, collected in connection with sensitization to the hapten diphenylcyclopropenone (DPC). The clonotype originates from a man between 18 and 29 years old with alopecia areata. Some clones in this sample may be carry-over from other donors' samples. V gene TRBV20-1 combines with J gene TRBJ1-5; a weak D match, TRBD1 (6 bases). Here the CDR3 DNA reads TGCAGTGCTAGCGTTCCGGGACAACTTTATAGCAATCAGCCCCAGCATTTT. Translation: CSASVPGQLYSNQPQHF.